A selection of T cell receptor beta chains follows, all from one sample in a study of cytomegalovirus exposure and HLA in healthy donors. Sequencing was performed with immunoSEQ multiplex PCR; in TCRdb, only in-frame clones are kept and a portion is missing. The sample has about 200,000 clones; about 88% are singletons. Sequencing was done on a sample of PBMCs. These receptors were collected from a woman in her twenties or thirties in good health and CMV-seronegative. CDR3s include the opening cysteine and the closing phenylalanine or tryptophan. Each record gives: J gene, V gene, CDR3 protein.

TRBJ2-1,TRBV5-1,CASSLGGRYDHEQFF
TRBJ1-1,TRBV11-3,CASSLGQSEAFF
TRBJ2-1,TRBV28,CASSWNREIGNYNEQFF
TRBJ2-1,TRBV6-5,CASSYSRTNNEQFF
TRBJ2-7,TRBV28,CASSWMGVAYEQYF
TRBJ2-5,TRBV7-2,CASSLTGEPLLAGEETQYF
TRBJ2-6,TRBV5-1,CASSLGIRDRSMSGANVLTF
TRBJ2-7,TRBV7-9,CASSPDSSYEQYF
TRBJ2-7,TRBV7-8,CASSSTTDLVEQYF
TRBJ2-5,TRBV5-6,CASSHPRGETQYF
TRBJ1-3,TRBV11-3,CASSLVRGRGGTGNTIYF
TRBJ2-1,TRBV5-4,CASRRDQPGEQFF
TRBJ1-2,TRBV5-8,CASSLSGHYGYTF
TRBJ1-2,TRBV27,CASSLTGAGGGYTF
TRBJ2-3,TRBV6-1,CASRSSGRADTQYF